This T cell receptor (beta chain) came from a study of cytomegalovirus exposure and HLA in healthy donors. Findings and caveats of the study: The study listed about 150 cytomegalovirus-associated TCR beta chains. By a later analysis, the bulk of CMV-associated TCR beta chains appeared HLA-restricted. Later on, a genetic analysis was performed. It linked a missense variant in DCLRE1C with V- and J-gene trimming of TCR beta.

V dropped 0 bases and J dropped 6 bases, with 15 bases sitting between them. Germline CDR1 is MNHEY and CDR2 is SVGAGI. The CDR3 runs 15 residues. This clone has more than one count but fewer than ten. The target antigen is unknown. PCR used 60 Vbeta primers and 13 Jbeta primers. Repertoires were generated with immunoSEQ multiplex PCR, while TCRdb's copy carries only in-frame clones and drops some. Counted here are 150,000 to 200,000 clones, around 75% occurring once; the ten biggest clones make up around 1.5%. Nominally healthy donors were sampled, though unrecorded immune exposures were likely. V and J are TRBV6-5 and TRBJ2-7, with D perhaps matching TRBD1 (6 bases). The source of this sequence is a woman aged 45 to 65 in good health and CMV-seronegative. The specimen sequenced was PBMCs. CDR3 amino acids: CASSYSGQGLLEQYF. The CDR3, as DNA: TGTGCCAGCAGTTACTCCGGGCAGGGGTTACTCGAGCAGTACTTC.